This TCR beta chain was captured in a study of blood T cells in healthy people across ages. The germline V gene has CDR1 DFQATT and CDR2 SNEGSKA (reference sequence). V was cut by 5 bases and J by 0 bases, with 11 bases left in between. The CDR3 runs to 14 residues. Next came a second PCR, run for about 6 to 12 cycles, which used a sample-barcoded 5' primer along with a J-beta primer mix. Each cDNA molecule was tagged by a template-switch adaptor with 12 random nucleotides. Paired-end reads containing CDR3 totaled no fewer than 3 million for each sample. Each CDR3 protein gets one entry after TCRdb re-called the 5' RACE reads with MiXCR. The sample lists more than 650,000 distinct CDR3 sequences; around half were seen once. The study's findings and limits: Long-lived and aged donors differed, with more naive CD4+ cells and higher diversity in the long-lived.

Turning to this clonotype: The antigen is undetermined.

The donors, aged about 6 to 90, were healthy Caucasians from Russia. The origin of this receptor is an elderly man in good health. The sample taken for sequencing was blood. The V and J genes are TRBV20-1 and TRBJ1-3, with D possibly being TRBD1 (6 bases). The CDR3 region is CSAGRDNSGNTIYF. The CDR3 bases are TGCAGTGCTGGCCGGGACAACTCTGGAAACACCATATATTTT.